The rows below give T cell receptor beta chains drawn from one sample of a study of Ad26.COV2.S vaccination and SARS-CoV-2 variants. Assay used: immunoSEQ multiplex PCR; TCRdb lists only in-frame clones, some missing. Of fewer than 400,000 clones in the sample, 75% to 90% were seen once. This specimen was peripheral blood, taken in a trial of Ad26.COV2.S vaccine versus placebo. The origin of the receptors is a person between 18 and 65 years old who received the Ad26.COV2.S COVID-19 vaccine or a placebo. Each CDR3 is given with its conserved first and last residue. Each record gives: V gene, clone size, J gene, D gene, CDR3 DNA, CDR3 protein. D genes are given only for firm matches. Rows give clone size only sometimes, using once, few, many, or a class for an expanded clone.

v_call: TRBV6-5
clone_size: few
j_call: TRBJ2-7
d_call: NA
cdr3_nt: TGTGCCAGCAGTTACTCGAAAGCGGTTTACGAGCAGTACTTC
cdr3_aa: CASSYSKAVYEQYF

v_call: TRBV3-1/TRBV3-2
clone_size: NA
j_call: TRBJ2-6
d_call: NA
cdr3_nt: TGTGCCAGCAGCCTACCTTCAGGGGCCAACGTCCTGACTTTC
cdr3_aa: CASSLPSGANVLTF

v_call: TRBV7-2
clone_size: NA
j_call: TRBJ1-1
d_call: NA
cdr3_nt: TGTGCCAGCAGCTTCGCCAGGGACACTGAAGCTTTCTTT
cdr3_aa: CASSFARDTEAFF

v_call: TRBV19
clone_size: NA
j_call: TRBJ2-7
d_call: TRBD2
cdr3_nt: TGTGCCAGTAGTATTACTTCGACTAGCGTCTCCTACGAGCAGTACTTC
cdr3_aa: CASSITSTSVSYEQYF

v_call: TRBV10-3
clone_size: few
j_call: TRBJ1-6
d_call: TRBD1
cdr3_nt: TGTGCCATCAGTGAAGGGACAGGGTCCCTTAATTCACCCCTCCACTTT
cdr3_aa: CAISEGTGSLNSPLHF

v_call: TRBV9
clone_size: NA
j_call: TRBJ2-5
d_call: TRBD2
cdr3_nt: TGTGCCAGCAGTGGAGCCAGGGAGGTGACTAGCGGGAGGCGACAAGAGACCCAGTACTTC
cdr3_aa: CASSGAREVTSGRRQETQYF

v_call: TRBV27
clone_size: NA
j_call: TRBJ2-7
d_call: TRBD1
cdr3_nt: TGTGCCAGCAGTCCCAGGGGGCACTACGAGCAGTACTTC
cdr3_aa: CASSPRGHYEQYF

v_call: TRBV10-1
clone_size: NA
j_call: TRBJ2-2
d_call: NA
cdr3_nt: TGCGCCAGCAGCCGAGTCAGCGTAGGCACCGGGGAGCTGTTTTTT
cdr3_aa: CASSRVSVGTGELFF

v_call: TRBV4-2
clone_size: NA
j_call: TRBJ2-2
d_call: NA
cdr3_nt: TGTGCCAGCAGCCCTAATCTAGTCTTCGGGGAGCTGTTTTTT
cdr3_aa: CASSPNLVFGELFF

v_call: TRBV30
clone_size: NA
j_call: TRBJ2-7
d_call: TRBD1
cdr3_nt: TGTGCCTGGAGCGATGGGACAGGGTCCGGCGAGCAGTACTTC
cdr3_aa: CAWSDGTGSGEQYF

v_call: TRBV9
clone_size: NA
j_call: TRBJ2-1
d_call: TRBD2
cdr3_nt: TGTGCCAGCAGCGTGGGGCTAGCGGGAGACAATGAGCAGTTCTTC
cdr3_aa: CASSVGLAGDNEQFF

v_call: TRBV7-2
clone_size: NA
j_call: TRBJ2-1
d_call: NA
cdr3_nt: TGTGCCAGCAGCGGCCCCTTCGATGAGCAGTTCTTC
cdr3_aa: CASSGPFDEQFF

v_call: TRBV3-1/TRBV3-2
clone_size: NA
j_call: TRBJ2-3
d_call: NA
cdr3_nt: TGTGCCAGCAGCCTCGGACTTGATACGCAGTATTTT
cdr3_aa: CASSLGLDTQYF

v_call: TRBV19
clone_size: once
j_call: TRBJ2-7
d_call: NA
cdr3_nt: TGTGCCAGTAGTATGGAACAGGGCTACGAGCAGTACTTC
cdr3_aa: CASSMEQGYEQYF

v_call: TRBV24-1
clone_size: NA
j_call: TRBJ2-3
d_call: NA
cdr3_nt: TGTGCCACCAGTGATTTTGGGAGGAGCACAGATACGCAGTATTTT
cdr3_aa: CATSDFGRSTDTQYF

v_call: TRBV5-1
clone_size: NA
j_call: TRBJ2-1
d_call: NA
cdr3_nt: TGCGCCAGCAGCTTGGAAACTATCCGGTCTCTTAATGAGCAGTTCTTC
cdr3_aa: CASSLETIRSLNEQFF

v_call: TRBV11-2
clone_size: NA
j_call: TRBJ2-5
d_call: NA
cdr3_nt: TGTGCCAGCAGGAGGTCCCAGCCTGGGGAGACCCAGTACTTC
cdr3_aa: CASRRSQPGETQYF

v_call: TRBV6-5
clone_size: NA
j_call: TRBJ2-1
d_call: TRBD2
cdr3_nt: TGTGCCAGCATTTGGGTAGCGGGAGGTGAGCAGTTCTTC
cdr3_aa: CASIWVAGGEQFF

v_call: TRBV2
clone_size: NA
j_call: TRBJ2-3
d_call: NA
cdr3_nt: TGTGCCAGCAGCCCTTTTCTGGATACGCAGTATTTT
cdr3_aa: CASSPFLDTQYF

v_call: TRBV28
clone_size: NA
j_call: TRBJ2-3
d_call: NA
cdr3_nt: TGTGCCAGCAGTAGGCTGGGTGATACGCAGTATTTT
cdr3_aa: CASSRLGDTQYF

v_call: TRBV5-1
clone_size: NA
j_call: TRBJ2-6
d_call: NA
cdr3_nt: TGCGCCAGCAGCTTGGCGTTGTTCGGGTTTGTCGACGTCCTGACTTTC
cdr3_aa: CASSLALFGFVDVLTF

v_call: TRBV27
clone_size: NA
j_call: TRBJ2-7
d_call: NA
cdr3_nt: TGTGCCAGCAGTACCAAGCTCCGGGACCAGTTCTACGAGCAGTACTTC
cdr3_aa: CASSTKLRDQFYEQYF

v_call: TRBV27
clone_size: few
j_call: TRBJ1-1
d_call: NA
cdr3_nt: TGTGCCAGCAGTAGTAGAACTGAAGCTTTCTTT
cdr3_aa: CASSSRTEAFF

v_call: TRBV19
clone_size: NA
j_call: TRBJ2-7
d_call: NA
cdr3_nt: TGTGCCAGTAGTATATCAGCCCGGGGGTCCTACGAGCAGTACTTC
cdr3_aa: CASSISARGSYEQYF

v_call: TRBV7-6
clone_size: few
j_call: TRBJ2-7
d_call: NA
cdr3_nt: TGTGCCAGCAGCCCCCCTGGAGGACAACTTTACGAGCAGTACTTC
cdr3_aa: CASSPPGGQLYEQYF

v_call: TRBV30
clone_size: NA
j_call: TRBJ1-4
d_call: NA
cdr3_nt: TGTGCCTGGAGTACCACCCTCCGGATTGCAACTAATGAAAAACTGTTTTTT
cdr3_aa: CAWSTTLRIATNEKLFF

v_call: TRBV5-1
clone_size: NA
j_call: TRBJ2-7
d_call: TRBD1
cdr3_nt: TGCGCCAGCAGCTTGGCGACAGGGCTCAGCTACGAGCAGTACTTC
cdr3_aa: CASSLATGLSYEQYF

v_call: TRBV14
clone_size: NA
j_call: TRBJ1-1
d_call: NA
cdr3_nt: TGTGCCAGCAGCTCACAGGGTACCACTGAAGCTTTCTTT
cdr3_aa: CASSSQGTTEAFF

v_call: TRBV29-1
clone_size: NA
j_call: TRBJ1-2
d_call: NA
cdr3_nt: TGCAGCGTTGTGGGGGGGACACGGGACTCCTATGGCTACACCTTC
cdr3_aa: CSVVGGTRDSYGYTF

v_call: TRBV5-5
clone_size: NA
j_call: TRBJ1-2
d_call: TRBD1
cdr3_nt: TGTGCCAGCAGCTACTGGACAGGGGAGATGGGCTACACCTTC
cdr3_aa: CASSYWTGEMGYTF

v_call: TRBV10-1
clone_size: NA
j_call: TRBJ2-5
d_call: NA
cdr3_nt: TGCGCCAGCAGTGACTCGCGGGGCCTGCCGGGGACCCAGTACTTC
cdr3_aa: CASSDSRGLPGTQYF

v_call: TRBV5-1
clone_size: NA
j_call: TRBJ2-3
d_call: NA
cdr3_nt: TGCGCCAGCAGCGAAAACCCAGCGAGTACGCAGTATTTT
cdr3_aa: CASSENPASTQYF

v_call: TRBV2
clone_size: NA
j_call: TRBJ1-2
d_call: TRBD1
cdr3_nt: TGTGCCAGCAGTGATGTGACAGGGGGCGCATATGGCTACACCTTC
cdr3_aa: CASSDVTGGAYGYTF

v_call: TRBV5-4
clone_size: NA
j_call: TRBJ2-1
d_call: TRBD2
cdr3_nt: TGTGCCAGCAGCTTTCTAGCGGGGACCCGCAATGAGCAGTTCTTC
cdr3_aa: CASSFLAGTRNEQFF

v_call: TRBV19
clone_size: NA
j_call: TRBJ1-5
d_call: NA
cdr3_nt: TGTGCCAGTACCCCACGACACGGAGTAAGTCAGCCCCAGCATTTT
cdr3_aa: CASTPRHGVSQPQHF

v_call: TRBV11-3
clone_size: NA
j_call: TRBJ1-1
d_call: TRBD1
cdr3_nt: TGTGCCAGCAGCTTAGGAGTTTGGGGACAGGGAAAAACTGAAGCTTTCTTT
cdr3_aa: CASSLGVWGQGKTEAFF

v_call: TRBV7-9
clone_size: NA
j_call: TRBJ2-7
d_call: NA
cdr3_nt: TGTGCCAGCAGCTTAAAGTTCCGCGAACTATACGAGCAGTACTTC
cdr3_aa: CASSLKFRELYEQYF

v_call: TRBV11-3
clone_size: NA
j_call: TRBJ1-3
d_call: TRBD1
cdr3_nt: TGTGCCAGCAGCAGACAGGGGTCGAGAAACACCATATATTTT
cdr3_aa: CASSRQGSRNTIYF

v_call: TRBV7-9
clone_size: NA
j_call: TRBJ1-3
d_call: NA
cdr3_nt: TGTGCCAGCAGCTTAGAAGGCTCTGGAAACACCATATATTTT
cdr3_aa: CASSLEGSGNTIYF

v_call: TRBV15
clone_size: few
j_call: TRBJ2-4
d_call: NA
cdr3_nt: TGTGCCACCAGCAGAGATCTTAGAAACATTCAGTACTTC
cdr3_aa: CATSRDLRNIQYF

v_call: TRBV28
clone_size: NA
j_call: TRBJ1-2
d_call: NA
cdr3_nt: TGTGCCAGCAGTTGGGGCGCATTAGGTTATGGCTACACCTTC
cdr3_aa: CASSWGALGYGYTF

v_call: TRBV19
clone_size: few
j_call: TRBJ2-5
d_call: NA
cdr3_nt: TGTGCCAGTAGTAGCTGGACAGCCCAAGAGACCCAGTACTTC
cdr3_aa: CASSSWTAQETQYF

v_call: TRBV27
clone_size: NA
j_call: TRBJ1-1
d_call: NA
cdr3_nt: TGTGCCAGCAGCGTGGGGGGTTTTACTCAGGCTTTCTTT
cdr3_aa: CASSVGGFTQAFF

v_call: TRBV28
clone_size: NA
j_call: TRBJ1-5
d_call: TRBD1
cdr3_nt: TGTGCCAGCAGACGACAGGGAGGAGGCAATCAGCCCCAGCATTTT
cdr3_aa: CASRRQGGGNQPQHF

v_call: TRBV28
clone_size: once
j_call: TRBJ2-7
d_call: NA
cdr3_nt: TGTGCCAGCAGTTTGGGGGGCCCCTACGAGCAGTACTTC
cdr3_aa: CASSLGGPYEQYF

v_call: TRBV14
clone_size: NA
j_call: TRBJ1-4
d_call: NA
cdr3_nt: TGTGCCAGCAGCCAATCCGGGTTTAATGAAAAACTGTTTTTT
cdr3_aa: CASSQSGFNEKLFF

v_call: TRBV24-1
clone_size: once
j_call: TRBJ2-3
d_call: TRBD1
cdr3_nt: TGTGCCACCAGAGACAGGGGGCGAGGAGCAGATACGCAGTATTTT
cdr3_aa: CATRDRGRGADTQYF

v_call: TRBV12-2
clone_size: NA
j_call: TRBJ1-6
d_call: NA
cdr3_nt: TGTGCAAGTCGCTTAGCGTCGATCAGGTCCCACAGGGGGCTGGATAATTCACCCCTCCACTTT
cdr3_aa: CASRLASIRSHRGLDNSPLHF

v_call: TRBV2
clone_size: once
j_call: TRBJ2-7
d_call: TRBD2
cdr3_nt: TGTGCCAGCAGTGTCGGACTAGCGGGCCAGGGGGGTTACGAGCAGTACTTC
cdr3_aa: CASSVGLAGQGGYEQYF

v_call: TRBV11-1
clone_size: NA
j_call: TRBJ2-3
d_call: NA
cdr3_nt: TGTGCCAGCAGCTCTATCCGGTTTCCCAGCACAGATACGCAGTATTTT
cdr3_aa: CASSSIRFPSTDTQYF

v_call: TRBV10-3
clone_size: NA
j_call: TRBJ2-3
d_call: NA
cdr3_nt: TGTGCCATCAGTGAGTCTCCAGGGGGCACAGATACGCAGTATTTT
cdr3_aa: CAISESPGGTDTQYF

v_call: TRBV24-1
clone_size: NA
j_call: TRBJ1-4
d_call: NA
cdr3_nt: TGTGCCACCAGTGATTCCAGAGGGCTCGGATATGAAAAACTGTTTTTT
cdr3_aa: CATSDSRGLGYEKLFF

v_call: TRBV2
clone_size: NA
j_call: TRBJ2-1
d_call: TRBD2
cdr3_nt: TGTGCCAGCATGCGGGCTAGCGGGAGTAATGAGCAGTTCTTC
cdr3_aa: CASMRASGSNEQFF